These 4 T cell receptor beta chains were sequenced from one sample in a study of blood T cells in healthy people across ages. A second about 7 to 11 cycle PCR used barcoded and J-beta primers. TCRdb used MiXCR to reprocess the 5' RACE reads, holding one entry per CDR3 protein. The table shows hundreds of thousands of distinct CDR3 sequences, with roughly 25% occurring only once. The same data also contributed to another study, on T cells of mothers and their children.

Material: blood. All receptors come from a boy between 10 and 17 years old in good health.

The rearrangement links TRBV20-1 to TRBJ2-7, with D possibly matching TRBD2 (5 bases). Trimming left V 0 bases short and J 2 bases short, with 14 bases between. Germline CDR1 reads DFQATT; CDR2 reads SNEGSKA (reference sequence). CDR3 length: 15 residues. The CDR3 coding sequence is TGCAGTGCTAGAGACGGTAACGGACTCCCCTACGAGCAGTACTTC. This encodes CSARDGNGLPYEQYF.

A few counts support this clonotype. The rearrangement uses TRBV28 and TRBJ2-5; 9 positions agree with TRBD2. The V segment lost 5 bases and the J segment 3 bases; nucleotides outside the gene matches: 4. Germline CDR1 MDHEN, CDR2 SYDVKM. CDR3 length: 14 amino acids. Here the CDR3 DNA reads TGTGCCAGCAGTGTCCAGCGGGAGGAAGAGACCCAGTACTTC. It yields the protein CASSVQREEETQYF.

The sample holds a few counts of this clonotype. One end of the junction fails to match germline, which may point to a read error. The CDR3, as DNA: TGCACCAGCAGCCAAGCGGCGCAGGGCCCTTACGAGCAGTACTTC. Translating it yields CTSSQAAQGPYEQYF. The rearrangement uses TRBV4-1 and TRBJ2-7, with D possibly being TRBD1 or TRBD2 (5 bases each). Germline V gene sequence: CDR1 MGHRA, CDR2 YSYEKL. The CDR3 has 15 amino acids.

This clonotype was recorded a few times. The genes are TRBV7-9 and TRBJ1-4; 8 bases match TRBD1. Germline-derived CDR1 and CDR2 are SEHNR and FQNEAQ (reference sequence). The CDR3 has 16 residues. V was pared by 1 base and J by 3 bases, with 4 bases of the junction left unmatched. CDR3 nucleotide sequence: TGTGCCAGCAGCTTAGGCCCGGACAGGGCTAATGAAAAACTGTTTTTT. Residues: CASSLGPDRANEKLFF.